The subject of this entry is one TCR beta chain. The data were taken from a study of Ad26.COV2.S vaccination and SARS-CoV-2 variants. TCRdb's table, derived via immunoSEQ multiplex PCR, lists solely in-frame clones and lacks some. Of 400,000 to 450,000 clones in the sample, roughly 88% were seen once. The treatment was: some 20 received Ad26.COV2.S at low or high dose, single or two shots; several received placebo; per-sample allocation not given. After the first vaccine or placebo injection, samples were drawn on day 63. The clonotype originates from a person aged 18-60 years who received the Ad26.COV2.S COVID-19 vaccine or a placebo. Sample: peripheral blood, taken in a trial of Ad26.COV2.S vaccine versus placebo.

As DNA, the CDR3 is TGTGCCAGCAGCTTGAGTCGAGGGCATTTCACTGAAGCTTTCTTT. Translated, it gives CASSLSRGHFTEAFF. This chain uses TRBV5-5 with TRBJ1-1; D call uncertain. CDR1 and CDR2 (germline): SGHKS, YYEKEE (reference sequence). With 1 base removed from V and 4 bases from J, the gap between germline ends came to 14 bases. This CDR3 has 15 residues.